The entry below gives a single T cell receptor beta chain sequence along with its context. The data were obtained in a study of blood T cell repertoires in COVID-19. At the level of the study: Whether acute or convalescent, the COVID-19 samples came from the United States, Italy and Spain. T cells, B-cell-depleted T cells, or PBMCs provided the cDNA or gDNA that served as material.

After removal of 6 bases from V and 5 bases from J, the junction contained 1 base not matched to a gene. This CDR3 contains 13 residues. Germline CDR1 is ENHRY and CDR2 is SYGVKD. As processed by the authors: Estimation of nucleated cell counts was performed using reference gene primer amplification. Produced via immunoSEQ multiplex PCR; TCRdb's table is partial and in-frame only. Clone size and the V and J calls come from that table; the DNA yielded D and trimming. The data contain about 97,000 clones, approximately 87% of them singletons. Sequenced: peripheral blood. This chain connects TRBV10-3 to TRBJ1-4; TRBD1 matches at 9 bases. The source is a woman aged 25 to 45 with acute or convalescent COVID-19. The CDR3 region has the DNA TGTGCCATCAGAGGGACAGGGAATGAAAAACTGTTTTTT. It encodes CAIRGTGNEKLFF.